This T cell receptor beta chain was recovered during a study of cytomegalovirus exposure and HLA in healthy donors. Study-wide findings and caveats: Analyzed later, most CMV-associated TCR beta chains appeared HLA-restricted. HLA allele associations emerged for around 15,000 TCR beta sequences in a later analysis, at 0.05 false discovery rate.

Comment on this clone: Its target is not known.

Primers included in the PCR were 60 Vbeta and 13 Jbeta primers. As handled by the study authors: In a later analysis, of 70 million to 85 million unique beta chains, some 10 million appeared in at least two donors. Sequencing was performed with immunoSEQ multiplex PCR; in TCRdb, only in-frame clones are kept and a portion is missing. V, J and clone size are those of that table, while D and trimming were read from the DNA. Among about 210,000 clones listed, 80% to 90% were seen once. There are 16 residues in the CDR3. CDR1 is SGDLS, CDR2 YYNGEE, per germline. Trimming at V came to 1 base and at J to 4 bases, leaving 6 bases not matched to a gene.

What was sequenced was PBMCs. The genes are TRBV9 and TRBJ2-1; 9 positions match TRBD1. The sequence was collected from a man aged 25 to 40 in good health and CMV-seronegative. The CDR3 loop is CASSVSGQGLYNEQFF. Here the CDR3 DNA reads TGTGCCAGCAGCGTATCGGGACAGGGTCTGTACAATGAGCAGTTCTTC. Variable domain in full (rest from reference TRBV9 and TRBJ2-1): DSGVTQTPKHLITATGQRVTLRCSPRSGDLSVYWYQQSLDQGLQFLIQYYNGEERAKGNILERFSAQQFPDLHSELNLSSLELGDSALYFCASSVSGQGLYNEQFFGPGTRLTVL.